This TCR beta chain appears in the sequencing data of a study of post-analysis software for immune sequencing data. Included in the TCR beta cDNA libraries were unique molecular identifiers. Between about 1 and 11 million T cells gave rise to some 520,000 cDNA molecules. MiXCR, applied by TCRdb to the PCR reads, yields one record per CDR3 protein. Found here are 800,000 to 950,000 distinct CDR3 sequences, around 53% of them singletons; the top ten hold 4% to 5.5%. Study results and limitations: Co-batched samples clustered tightly together by F measure. Patients carried a handful of TRBV segments more frequently than controls did, and TRBV5-6, TRBV5-1 and TRBV20-1 were among them. Versus controls, multiple sclerosis patients showed significantly lower diversity (normalized Chao1).

The CDR3 totals 17 residues. From germline, CDR1 is SEHNR and CDR2 FQNEAQ (reference sequence). V was pared by 6 bases and J by 2 bases, with 12 bases of the junction left unmatched. About this clonotype: Antigen unknown.

Sequenced material: blood. The V gene is TRBV7-9, the J gene TRBJ2-3; 9 bases agree with TRBD2. This TCR was recovered from a girl aged 10 to 17 with multiple sclerosis. As DNA, the CDR3 is TGTGCCAGCAGTCTAACCAGGTCTAGCGGGACCACAGATACGCAGTATTTT. It specifies CASSLTRSSGTTDTQYF.